A selection of T cell receptor beta chains follows, all from one sample in a study of T cell repertoires in cytomegalovirus infection. MiXCR was run by TCRdb on the reads, yielding one entry per CDR3 protein. This table holds about 460,000 distinct CDR3 sequences, approximately 11% found once. Sequencing was carried out using PBMCs. The receptors shown here come from a human donor in good health (CMV status not recorded). Some clones in this sample may be carry-over from other donors' samples. Both conserved end residues are part of each CDR3. A D gene is named only where the DNA matches it firmly. The size field is filled for only some rows; it gives once, few, many or a size class.

.,TRBV27,many,TRBJ1-1,TGTGCCAGCAGTTACCGCAGGAACACTGAAGCTTTCTTT,CASSYRRNTEAFF
.,TRBV11-2,many,TRBJ1-2,TGTGCCAGCAGCTTAGATAAGGGAAGCAATGGCTACACCTTC,CASSLDKGSNGYTF
.,TRBV4-2,many,TRBJ2-1,TGTGCCAGCAGCCAAGATGCAGATTCTAGTAATGAGCAGTTCTTC,CASSQDADSSNEQFF
.,TRBV7-9,many,TRBJ2-2,TGTGCCAGCAGGGACGAGTTGACAGGCTACACCGGGGAGCTGTTTTTT,CASRDELTGYTGELFF
.,TRBV29-1,.,TRBJ1-1,TGCAGCGTTGAGCGGGGGAGTGAACAGGGTACAGAAGCTTTCTTT,CSVERGSEQGTEAFF
TRBD1,TRBV10-3,few,TRBJ1-3,TGTGCCATCAGCACGACAGGGGCGAACACCATATATTTT,CAISTTGANTIYF
.,TRBV19,few,TRBJ1-3,TGTGCCAGTTACGGCCCAGGGTTCTCTGGAAACACCATATATTTT,CASYGPGFSGNTIYF
.,TRBV7-7,many,TRBJ2-3,TGTGCCAGCAGCGCCAGGGTGGGCACAGATACGCAGTATTTT,CASSARVGTDTQYF
TRBD1,TRBV15,few,TRBJ1-2,TGTGCCACCAGCAGATCTCCGGGACAGGGGAACTATGGCTACACCTTC,CATSRSPGQGNYGYTF
.,TRBV7-9,.,TRBJ1-1,TGTGCCAGCAGCTTATTTGGGGGAGGGGACACTGAAGCTTTCTTT,CASSLFGGGDTEAFF
.,TRBV7-9,.,TRBJ2-7,TGTGCCAGCGGGGGTAGCTCCTACGAGCAGTACTTC,CASGGSSYEQYF
TRBD2,TRBV12-3/TRBV12-4,many,TRBJ2-7,TGTGCCAGCAGTTTATATAAGGGCGGGGGGGAGCAGTACTTC,CASSLYKGGGEQYF
.,TRBV4-1,many,TRBJ2-7,TGCGCCAGCAGCCAAGAAGCAACAGTGACCTACGAGCAGTACTTC,CASSQEATVTYEQYF
TRBD2,TRBV10-3,many,TRBJ2-3,TGTGCCATCAGTGAGGCGATCACTAGCGGGATCACAGATACGCAGTATTTT,CAISEAITSGITDTQYF
.,TRBV5-1,many,TRBJ2-7,TGCGCCAGCAGCCCGCGCTTCCTTCGCTACGAGCAGTACTTC,CASSPRFLRYEQYF
.,TRBV20-1,many,TRBJ2-7,TGCAGTGCTAGAGATAAAGAGTGGGGGCGATCCGAGCAGTACTTC,CSARDKEWGRSEQYF
.,TRBV7-3,many,TRBJ2-3,TGTGCCAGCAGCCCGACTCGTGGAATTCGGTATTTT,CASSPTRGIRYF
.,TRBV28,many,TRBJ2-2,TGTGCCAGCAGGAATCCTCGACGGAATATGAACACCGGGGAGCTGTTTTTT,CASRNPRRNMNTGELFF
.,TRBV28,many,TRBJ2-7,TGTGCCAGCAGTTTTCACAAGCGCCGTTCCTACGAGCAGTACTTC,CASSFHKRRSYEQYF
.,TRBV7-2,many,TRBJ1-1,TGTGCCAGCAGCTTAGCGACAGTAAACACTGAAGCTTTCTTT,CASSLATVNTEAFF
.,TRBV6-1,many,TRBJ1-2,TGTGCCAGCAGTTCCGGGACCAACTATGGCTACACCTTC,CASSSGTNYGYTF
TRBD1,TRBV3-1,.,TRBJ2-2,TGTGCCAGCAGCCAAGCCGGGACAGGTGCGAACACCGGGGAGCTGTTTTTT,CASSQAGTGANTGELFF
.,TRBV5-4,many,TRBJ2-5,TGTGCCAGCAGCCGATCTGAGACCCAGTACTTC,CASSRSETQYF
.,TRBV28,once,TRBJ1-4,TGTGCCAGCTTCTCATCTGGAGGGAGACTGTTTTTT,CASFSSGGRLFF
.,TRBV7-8,many,TRBJ2-5,TGTGCCAGCAGCCCCCGGGACAACCAAGAGACCCAGTACTTC,CASSPRDNQETQYF
TRBD1,TRBV7-7,many,TRBJ1-6,TGTGCCAGCAGCCCAAGGGCCACAGGGGGCCTTTGCTGGTCACCCCTCCACTTT,CASSPRATGGLCWSPLHF
TRBD2,TRBV29-1,few,TRBJ2-5,TGCAGCGTTGCCGCTGGACTAGCGGGGGCCTATCAAGAGACCCAGTACTTC,CSVAAGLAGAYQETQYF
.,TRBV9,.,TRBJ2-2,TGTGCCAGCGGAGGTCCACGCGGGGAGCTGTTTTTT,CASGGPRGELFF